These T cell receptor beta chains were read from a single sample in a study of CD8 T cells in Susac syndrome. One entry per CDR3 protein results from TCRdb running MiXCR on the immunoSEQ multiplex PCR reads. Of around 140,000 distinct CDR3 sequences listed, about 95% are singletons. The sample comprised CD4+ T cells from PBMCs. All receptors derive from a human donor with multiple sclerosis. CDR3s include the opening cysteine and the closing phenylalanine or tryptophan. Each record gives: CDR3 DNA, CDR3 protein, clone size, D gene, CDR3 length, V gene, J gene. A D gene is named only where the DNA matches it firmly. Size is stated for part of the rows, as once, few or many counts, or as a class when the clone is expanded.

CDR3nt: TGCGCCAGCAGGGAGAGAGATGAGCAGTTCTTC
CDR3aa: CASRERDEQFF
abundance: NA
d_gene: NA
len: 11
v_gene: TRBV5-1
j_gene: TRBJ2-1

CDR3nt: TGCGCCAGCAGCCCTAACCTCGGGCGGCAAGAGACCCAGTACTTC
CDR3aa: CASSPNLGRQETQYF
abundance: NA
d_gene: NA
len: 15
v_gene: TRBV5-1
j_gene: TRBJ2-5

CDR3nt: TGTGCCAGCAGTTCAGGGACAGTTCAGAAGCAGTTCTTC
CDR3aa: CASSSGTVQKQFF
abundance: NA
d_gene: TRBD1
len: 13
v_gene: TRBV6-2/TRBV6-3
j_gene: TRBJ2-1

CDR3nt: TGTGCCAGCACTGACACAACAATGCGGGGCTACACCTTC
CDR3aa: CASTDTTMRGYTF
abundance: NA
d_gene: NA
len: 13
v_gene: TRBV3-1
j_gene: TRBJ1-2

CDR3nt: TGTGCCTGGAGTTCAGGGGGGGCCAATGGCTACACCTTC
CDR3aa: CAWSSGGANGYTF
abundance: NA
d_gene: TRBD1
len: 13
v_gene: TRBV30
j_gene: TRBJ1-2

CDR3nt: TGTGCCAGCAGTCGACCGGGACAGCGGACTCCAAACACTGAAGCTTTCTTT
CDR3aa: CASSRPGQRTPNTEAFF
abundance: NA
d_gene: TRBD1
len: 17
v_gene: TRBV4-2
j_gene: TRBJ1-1

CDR3nt: TGTGCCAGCACCTCAGACAGGGGGTACGAGCAGTACTTC
CDR3aa: CASTSDRGYEQYF
abundance: once
d_gene: TRBD1
len: 13
v_gene: TRBV5-4
j_gene: TRBJ2-7

CDR3nt: TGCAGCGTCGCCAGGACCCCGGAGGCCGAGCAGTACTTC
CDR3aa: CSVARTPEAEQYF
abundance: NA
d_gene: NA
len: 13
v_gene: TRBV29-1
j_gene: TRBJ2-7

CDR3nt: TGTGCCAGCAGCTCTCTGGCCGACTACGAGCAGTACTTC
CDR3aa: CASSSLADYEQYF
abundance: NA
d_gene: NA
len: 13
v_gene: TRBV7-8
j_gene: TRBJ2-7

CDR3nt: TGTGCCTGGAGTACTTGGACAGGGGGCCGAGAGACCCAGTACTTC
CDR3aa: CAWSTWTGGRETQYF
abundance: NA
d_gene: TRBD1
len: 15
v_gene: TRBV30
j_gene: TRBJ2-5

CDR3nt: TGTGCCAGCAGTCCTACGCGGTCCCTTAATTCACCCCTCCACTTT
CDR3aa: CASSPTRSLNSPLHF
abundance: NA
d_gene: NA
len: 15
v_gene: TRBV28
j_gene: TRBJ1-6

CDR3nt: TGTGCCAGCAGCCAGGGGGGACAGGGTAGAGGCTACACCTTC
CDR3aa: CASSQGGQGRGYTF
abundance: NA
d_gene: TRBD1
len: 14
v_gene: TRBV3-1
j_gene: TRBJ1-2

CDR3nt: TGTGCCAGCAGTCCCCCTAGCGGGGGGCTGAAGACCCAGTACTTC
CDR3aa: CASSPPSGGLKTQYF
abundance: NA
d_gene: TRBD2
len: 15
v_gene: TRBV12-3/TRBV12-4
j_gene: TRBJ2-5

CDR3nt: TGTGCCAGCAGTGAAGGGGACAGGGACAATCAGCCCCAGCATTTT
CDR3aa: CASSEGDRDNQPQHF
abundance: NA
d_gene: TRBD1
len: 15
v_gene: TRBV2
j_gene: TRBJ1-5

CDR3nt: TGTGCCAGCAGATCAAAGACAGGGATCAACACCGGGGAGCTGTTTTTT
CDR3aa: CASRSKTGINTGELFF
abundance: NA
d_gene: TRBD1
len: 16
v_gene: TRBV5-4
j_gene: TRBJ2-2

CDR3nt: TGTGCCAGCAGCCAAGAAGGCCGGTATGGCTACACCTTC
CDR3aa: CASSQEGRYGYTF
abundance: once
d_gene: NA
len: 13
v_gene: TRBV3-1
j_gene: TRBJ1-2

CDR3nt: TGTGCCAGCAGTTCTCCATGGACAGGGGGCGTCTCAGATACGCAGTATTTT
CDR3aa: CASSSPWTGGVSDTQYF
abundance: NA
d_gene: TRBD1
len: 17
v_gene: TRBV12-3/TRBV12-4
j_gene: TRBJ2-3

CDR3nt: TGTGCCAGCAGTGAAGAGGCTAATAACAATGAGCAGTTCTTC
CDR3aa: CASSEEANNNEQFF
abundance: NA
d_gene: NA
len: 14
v_gene: TRBV6-1
j_gene: TRBJ2-1

CDR3nt: TGCGCCAGCAGCTTTTCCGTTCAGACCAAAAACATTCAGTACTTC
CDR3aa: CASSFSVQTKNIQYF
abundance: NA
d_gene: NA
len: 15
v_gene: TRBV5-1
j_gene: TRBJ2-4

CDR3nt: TGCAGTGCTCTATACAACGCTGGGGTCCTCGGTGGCTACACCTTC
CDR3aa: CSALYNAGVLGGYTF
abundance: NA
d_gene: NA
len: 15
v_gene: TRBV20-1
j_gene: TRBJ1-2

CDR3nt: TGTGCCACCAGCAGAGTCCTGGGGGTAACTGGGGCCAACGTCCTGACTTTC
CDR3aa: CATSRVLGVTGANVLTF
abundance: NA
d_gene: NA
len: 17
v_gene: TRBV15
j_gene: TRBJ2-6

CDR3nt: TGTGCCAGCAGCAGCGCCTTTACCCAGTACTTC
CDR3aa: CASSSAFTQYF
abundance: NA
d_gene: NA
len: 11
v_gene: TRBV6-6
j_gene: TRBJ2-5

CDR3nt: TGTGCCTGGTCTAGGACAGCCTCCTCCTACGAGCAGTACTTC
CDR3aa: CAWSRTASSYEQYF
abundance: NA
d_gene: NA
len: 14
v_gene: TRBV30
j_gene: TRBJ2-7

CDR3nt: TGTGCCAGCAGCCCCCAACTAGCGGGGGGGCCAGACACGCAGTATTTT
CDR3aa: CASSPQLAGGPDTQYF
abundance: NA
d_gene: TRBD2
len: 16
v_gene: TRBV7-9
j_gene: TRBJ2-3

CDR3nt: TGTGCCAGCAGTTTAAGGACTAGCAGCTACAATGAGCAGTTCTTC
CDR3aa: CASSLRTSSYNEQFF
abundance: once
d_gene: TRBD2
len: 15
v_gene: TRBV12-3/TRBV12-4
j_gene: TRBJ2-1

CDR3nt: TGTGCCAGCAGTTTGAAACAGGGTAATGAAAAACTGTTTTTT
CDR3aa: CASSLKQGNEKLFF
abundance: NA
d_gene: NA
len: 14
v_gene: TRBV28
j_gene: TRBJ1-4

CDR3nt: TGTGCCAGCTCACTCCCTCCGGATACGCAGTATTTT
CDR3aa: CASSLPPDTQYF
abundance: once
d_gene: NA
len: 12
v_gene: TRBV18
j_gene: TRBJ2-3

CDR3nt: TGTGCCAGCAGTTTTCCCGACAGGGGGGGCGCCAAAAACATTCAGTACTTC
CDR3aa: CASSFPDRGGAKNIQYF
abundance: NA
d_gene: TRBD1
len: 17
v_gene: TRBV28
j_gene: TRBJ2-4

CDR3nt: TGCAGTGCTAGAGTTGCGGGATACGCAGATACGCAGTATTTT
CDR3aa: CSARVAGYADTQYF
abundance: NA
d_gene: NA
len: 14
v_gene: TRBV20-1
j_gene: TRBJ2-3

CDR3nt: TGTGCCAGCAGCACCCTTGGGACAGGGGACTACGAGCAGTACTTC
CDR3aa: CASSTLGTGDYEQYF
abundance: NA
d_gene: TRBD1
len: 15
v_gene: TRBV27
j_gene: TRBJ2-7

CDR3nt: TGCAGTGCTGGACAGGGGCTGAAGGAGACCCAGTACTTC
CDR3aa: CSAGQGLKETQYF
abundance: NA
d_gene: TRBD1
len: 13
v_gene: TRBV20-1
j_gene: TRBJ2-5

CDR3nt: TGTGCCAGCAGCGCCACCCAGCCGGGACTAGCGGGGGGGCTCTACAATGAGCAGTTCTTC
CDR3aa: CASSATQPGLAGGLYNEQFF
abundance: NA
d_gene: TRBD2
len: 20
v_gene: TRBV9
j_gene: TRBJ2-1

CDR3nt: TGCGCCAGCAGCTTACAGGGGGCTAACACAGATACGCAGTATTTT
CDR3aa: CASSLQGANTDTQYF
abundance: NA
d_gene: TRBD1
len: 15
v_gene: TRBV5-1
j_gene: TRBJ2-3

CDR3nt: TGTGCCAGCAGCCAAGGGGGAGGGAATAATCAGCCCCAGCATTTT
CDR3aa: CASSQGGGNNQPQHF
abundance: NA
d_gene: NA
len: 15
v_gene: TRBV3-1
j_gene: TRBJ1-5

CDR3nt: TGTGCCAGCAGTATGGGGGAACATAGGGAGACCCAGTACTTC
CDR3aa: CASSMGEHRETQYF
abundance: NA
d_gene: NA
len: 14
v_gene: TRBV12-3/TRBV12-4
j_gene: TRBJ2-5

CDR3nt: TGTGCCAGCAGTTTCCCCCCGTCACCCCTCCACTTT
CDR3aa: CASSFPPSPLHF
abundance: NA
d_gene: NA
len: 12
v_gene: TRBV12-3/TRBV12-4
j_gene: TRBJ1-6

CDR3nt: TGTGCCTGGAGCCGGGGGACACTAAGTAACTATGGCTACACCTTC
CDR3aa: CAWSRGTLSNYGYTF
abundance: NA
d_gene: NA
len: 15
v_gene: TRBV30
j_gene: TRBJ1-2